A single sample is the source of the 14 T cell receptor beta chains below, sequenced in a study of CD8+ T cells in alopecia areata. RNA extraction was followed by reverse transcription into cDNA, which acted as the sequencing template. Assay: immunoSEQ multiplex PCR; the TCRdb copy retains only in-frame clones and omits some. This repertoire holds about 270,000 clones, and none appear only once. Pooled cutaneous lymph node cells were sorted using CD4, CD8alpha, NKG2D, NKG2ACE and other markers. Material: CD4+ T cells sorted from a lymph node. The receptor source for this set is a C3H/HeJ mouse with alopecia areata. MHC haplotype of the mouse line: H2-k.

For this clone: The genes and germline here are from mouse. The read gets to within 4 residues of the CDR3 end, and the germline J gene fills in the rest. The chain links TRBV19 to TRBJ2-3; 9 bases are a match to TRBD1. From germline, CDR1 is FNHDT and CDR2 SITEND (reference sequence). The CDR3 loop spans 15 amino acids. V dropped 2 bases and J dropped 0; count of bases not matched to a gene: 1. This chain's CDR3 is CASSMGTGSAETLYF. The CDR3 bases that were read are TGTGCCAGCAGTATGGGGACAGGGAGTGCAGAA.

In this sample, this clone turned up a few times. Here the gene names and germline are mouse. The read is 4 residues too short to cover the CDR3 end, so that end is filled in from the germline J gene. The chain joins TRBV13-1 to TRBJ2-3; 11 bases match TRBD1. With V trimmed by 6 bases and J by 0 bases, 3 bases remained unmatched. The CDR3 covers 15 residues. Germline V gene lookup returns CDR1 NSHNY and CDR2 SYGAGN. The CDR3: CASNRDRGSAETLYF. The CDR3 DNA, read in part, is TGTGCCAGCAACCGGGACAGGGGGAGTGCAGAA.

This clone was detected a few times. Gene names are the mouse ones. The read halts 4 residues ahead of the CDR3 end, with the missing end drawn from the germline J gene. The gene calls are TRBV17 and TRBJ2-1; D possibly corresponds to TRBD2 (6 bases). V lost 3 bases and J 0 bases, leaving 9 bases between the germline ends. The CDR3 spans 15 residues. Germline CDR1 MNHDT, CDR2 YYDKIL. The chain's CDR3 is CASSSWGSNYAEQFF. The covered CDR3 bases are TGTGCTAGCAGTAGTTGGGGGTCTAACTATGCT. Complete variable domain (other parts from reference TRBV17 and TRBJ2-1): DTTVKQNPRYKLARVGKPVNLICSQTMNHDTMYWYQKKPNQAPKLLLFYYDKILNREADTFEKFQSSRPNNSFCSLYIGSAGLEYSAMYLCASSSWGSNYAEQFFGPGTRLTVL.

This clone was counted between two and nine times. Mouse gene names apply. The read gets to within 4 residues of the CDR3 end, and the germline J gene fills in the rest. The identical CDR3 is also encoded by other nucleotide sequences in the sample. This chain links TRBV19 with TRBJ2-1; a possible D gene is TRBD1 (6 bases). This CDR3 is 14 amino acids long. The germline gives CDR1 FNHDT, CDR2 SITEND (reference sequence). Trimming took 2 bases from V and 3 from J, leaving 9 bases between them. The CDR3 sequence: CASSIGDIYAEQFF. Incomplete CDR3 DNA: TGTGCCAGCAGTATTGGGGACATCTATGCT.

Note on this clone: Here the gene names and germline are mouse. The read ends 4 residues early relative to the CDR3; the germline J gene fills the gap. Other DNA sequences in the sample encode the same CDR3. The chain links TRBV17 to TRBJ2-7; 10 positions agree with TRBD2. The germline V gene has CDR1 MNHDT and CDR2 YYDKIL. This CDR3 contains 14 residues. With V trimmed by 1 base and J by 3 bases, 0 bases remained unmatched. The sequenced CDR3 bases are TGTGCTAGCAGTAGAGGGACTGGGGGCTAT. It encodes CASSRGTGGY. The full CDR3 protein is CASSRGTGGYEQYF. The entire variable domain, with the rest obtained from reference TRBV17 and TRBJ2-7, is as follows: DTTVKQNPRYKLARVGKPVNLICSQTMNHDTMYWYQKKPNQAPKLLLFYYDKILNREADTFEKFQSSRPNNSFCSLYIGSAGLEYSAMYLCASSRGTGGYEQYFGPGTRLTVL.

This clone was seen more than once but under ten times. Genes here carry mouse names. From the germline J gene comes the end of the CDR3, since the read stops 4 residues before it. V usage is TRBV5 and J usage is TRBJ2-7; maybe TRBD1 (5 bases). The V gene's germline CDR1 is LGHNA and CDR2 YNLKQL (reference sequence). The CDR3 is made up of 14 amino acids. Trimming cost V 0 bases and J 3 bases, with 9 bases left between them. The CDR3 loop is CASSQDSRDYEQYF. The covered CDR3 bases are TGTGCCAGCAGCCAAGATTCCAGGGACTAT.

On this clone itself: The gene names given are mouse names. The sample holds other DNA sequences that translate to the same CDR3. Incomplete CDR3 DNA: TGTGCCAGCAGTATGGGACAGGGGGGTAGTGCAGAA. It codes for CASSMGQGGSAE. The CDR3, in full, reads CASSMGQGGSAETLYF. The chain links TRBV19 to TRBJ2-3, with 11 positions matching TRBD1. The read falls 4 residues short of the CDR3 end, and the missing part is taken from the germline J gene. The V and J ends lost 2 bases and 0 bases, in that order; junction bases with no gene match: 2. CDR3 size: 16 residues. Germline lookup yields CDR1 FNHDT and CDR2 SITEND (reference sequence).

In its sample, this clone was seen a few times. The germline and genes are mouse ones. The missing CDR3 end, 4 residues past where the read stops, is filled in from the germline J gene. This chain connects TRBV13-2 to TRBJ1-2; D is perhaps TRBD1 (6 bases). The germline V and J ends were trimmed by 2 bases and 0 bases, with 11 bases remaining between them. The CDR3 totals 15 residues. Germline CDR1 reads NNHNN; CDR2 reads SYGAGS (reference sequence). Incomplete CDR3 DNA: TGTGCCAGCGGTGACCCCGGGACAACAAACTCC. Translating gives CASGDPGTTNS. The full CDR3 reads CASGDPGTTNSDYTF.

There are a few counts of this clone. The gene names here belong to mouse. The DNA ends 4 residues before the CDR3 does, and the rest of the CDR3 is filled in from the germline J gene. The gene calls are TRBV1 and TRBJ2-3, with 8 positions matching TRBD1. This CDR3 has 16 residues. Germline lookup yields CDR1 NSQYPW and CDR2 LRSPGD (reference sequence). The V gene end was trimmed by 3 bases and the J gene end by 2 bases; junction bases not matched to a gene: 7. Partial CDR3 DNA: TGCACCTGCAGTGCGCAGGGGGCGGTATTTGCAGAA. This codes for CTCSAQGAVFAE. Given in full, the CDR3 is CTCSAQGAVFAETLYF.

In this sample, this clone turned up a few times. Genes and germline come from the mouse. The read ends 3 residues shy of where the CDR3 ends; the end is completed using the germline J gene. The chain joins TRBV19 to TRBJ1-6; D unclear. TRBJ1-6 is an open reading frame whose function is uncertain. Germline V gene sequence: CDR1 FNHDT, CDR2 SITEND (reference sequence). The CDR3 loop spans 14 amino acids. V lost 4 bases and J 2 bases, leaving 7 bases between the germline ends. Incomplete CDR3 DNA: TGTGCCAGCAGTCTGGGGACCTATAATTCGCCC. Its translation is CASSLGTYNSP. The entire CDR3 protein reads CASSLGTYNSPLYF.

This clone was observed a handful of times. Mouse names are used for the genes. The read halts 3 residues ahead of the CDR3 end, with the missing end drawn from the germline J gene. The chain is built from TRBV19 and TRBJ1-6, with a weak D call TRBD1 (6 bases). TRBJ1-6 is identified as an open reading frame with a role that is uncertain. In germline, CDR1 is FNHDT, CDR2 SITEND (reference sequence). This CDR3 is 15 amino acids long. V lost 4 bases and J lost 2, with 10 bases in between. The CDR3 spells CASSVWDTYNSPLYF. The DNA read from the CDR3 is TGTGCCAGCAGTGTCTGGGACACCTATAATTCGCCC.

Regarding this clone: Genes and germline are mouse. The sequenced fragment ends 4 residues before the CDR3 boundary, so the rest is inferred from the germline J gene. The V call is TRBV13-1, the J call TRBJ2-7; D perhaps matches TRBD2 (6 bases). CDR1 and CDR2 from the germline V gene are NSHNY and SYGAGN. The CDR3 sequence is 13 residues long. CDR3 sequence reads: CASSERWGYEQYF. CDR3 DNA, as far as it was read: TGTGCCAGCAGTGAAAGATGGGGGTAT.

Concerning this clone: Mouse names are used for the genes. Read coverage stops 4 residues before the CDR3 terminus; the germline J gene supplies the remainder. Additional DNA sequences in this sample encode the identical CDR3. The chain is built from TRBV5 and TRBJ2-1, with TRBD1 identical over 11 bases. From germline, CDR1 is LGHNA and CDR2 YNLKQL (reference sequence). This CDR3 is built from 14 residues. The covered CDR3 bases are TGTGCCAGCAGCCACCGGGACAGGGGGGCT. This codes for CASSHRDRGA. The full CDR3 protein reads CASSHRDRGAEQFF.

This clone was found a few times. Gene names are mouse gene names. CDR3 DNA (partial): TGTGCCAGCAGTGATCGCCAGGGGAGGTATGCT. It codes for CASSDRQGRYA. The whole CDR3 protein reads CASSDRQGRYAEQFF. The J gene is TRBJ2-1, the V gene TRBV13-3; D is possibly TRBD1 (6 bases). The sequenced fragment ends 4 residues before the CDR3 boundary, so the rest is inferred from the germline J gene. The germline V and J ends were trimmed by 1 base and 4 bases, with 12 bases remaining between them. The CDR3 totals 15 residues. CDR1 and CDR2 from the germline V gene are NNHDY and SYVADS.